Sequencing of this T cell receptor (beta chain) was carried out in a study of Graves' ophthalmopathy and Graves' hyperthyroidism. Beta-chain TCR CDR3 regions were amplified from RNA transcripts. Investigators did first-round RT-PCR with HTBI primers, then second-round multiplex PCR. Via MiXCR, TCRdb re-called the multiplex PCR reads, giving one row per CDR3 protein. The repertoire holds fewer than 250,000 distinct CDR3 sequences, with 25% to 30% as singletons. This clonotype showed up many times. Trimming took 0 bases from V and 6 from J, leaving 8 bases between them. This CDR3 has 13 amino acids. In germline, CDR1 is KGHDR, CDR2 SFDVKD.

The sequence was obtained from a man in his fifties or sixties with Graves' ophthalmopathy. This chain links TRBV24-1 with TRBJ2-7; the D gene is possibly TRBD1 (6 bases). The sequenced sample was peripheral blood. CDR3 DNA: TGTGCCACCAGTGATTTGCAAGGGGGCGAGCAGTACTTC. The encoded protein is CATSDLQGGEQYF.